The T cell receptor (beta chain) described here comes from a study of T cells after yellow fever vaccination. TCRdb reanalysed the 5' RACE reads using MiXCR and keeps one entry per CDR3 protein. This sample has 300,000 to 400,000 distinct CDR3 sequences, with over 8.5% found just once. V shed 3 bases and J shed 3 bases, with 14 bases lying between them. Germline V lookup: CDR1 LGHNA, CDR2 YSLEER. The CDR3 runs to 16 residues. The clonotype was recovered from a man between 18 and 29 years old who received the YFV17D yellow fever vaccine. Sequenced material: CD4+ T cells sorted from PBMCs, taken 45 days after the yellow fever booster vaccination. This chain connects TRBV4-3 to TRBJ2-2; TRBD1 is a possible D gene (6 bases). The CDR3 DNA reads TGCGCCAGCAGCCACCTACAGGGTCGGGACACCGGGGAGCTGTTTTTT. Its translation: CASSHLQGRDTGELFF.